This T cell receptor (beta chain) was sequenced in a study of immune heterogeneity within non-small cell lung tumors. Genomic DNA extracted from bulk tumor tissue served as template. A total of roughly 620 ng was used per sample. Collection of several biopsies per primary tumor, spaced far apart, took place during surgery. With untreated, newly diagnosed non-small cell lung cancer, the patients went on to undergo curative surgery. The V and J ends lost 4 bases and 10 bases respectively, with 18 bases between them. The CDR3 loop spans 14 amino acids. Germline V gene sequence: CDR1 SGDLS, CDR2 YYNGEE. For the TCR beta CDR3, multiplex PCR with 32 V and 13 J primers performed the amplification. MiXCR was run by TCRdb on the multiplex PCR reads, yielding one entry per CDR3 protein. The table has over 12,000 distinct CDR3 sequences, over 25% seen once; the top ten hold 5.2%.

The receptor was derived from a man aged 35-49 years with non-small cell lung cancer. The source material was lung tumor tissue. The chain carries TRBV9 and TRBJ2-1; D unclear. The CDR3 DNA reads TGTGCCAGCAGCTTAGTCCCCCAAGGAGAGGAGCAGTTCTTC. Its translation is CASSLVPQGEEQFF.